This TCR beta chain was observed in a study of memory CD4+ T cells and cytomegalovirus serostatus. After removal of 1 base from V and 4 bases from J, the junction contained 10 bases not matched to a gene. Germline V gene lookup returns CDR1 SGHDN and CDR2 FVKESK. This CDR3 is 17 amino acids long. The sort gate was single viable CD3+CD4+CD8-CD45RO+ cells for memory CD4+ T cells. Some clones are missing from TCRdb's copy, which holds only in-frame ones; the method was immunoSEQ multiplex PCR. The data show 45,000 to 60,000 clones, with 60% to 85% seen just once and around 1.5% held by the top ten. Material for sequencing was memory CD4+ T cells from blood. V usage is TRBV14 and J usage is TRBJ2-7, with 10 positions matching TRBD2. The receptor's source is an adult in good health and CMV-seropositive. The CDR3 DNA sequence: TGTGCCAGCAGCCAAGGTCGCCTAGCGGGAGTAAGATACGAGCAGTACTTC. Protein sequence: CASSQGRLAGVRYEQYF. Together with reference TRBV14 and TRBJ2-7, the CDR3 gives the full variable domain: EAGVTQFPSHSVIEKGQTVTLRCDPISGHDNLYWYRRVMGKEIKFLLHFVKESKQDESGMPNNRFLAERTGGTYSTLKVQPAELEDSGVYFCASSQGRLAGVRYEQYFGPGTRLTVT.